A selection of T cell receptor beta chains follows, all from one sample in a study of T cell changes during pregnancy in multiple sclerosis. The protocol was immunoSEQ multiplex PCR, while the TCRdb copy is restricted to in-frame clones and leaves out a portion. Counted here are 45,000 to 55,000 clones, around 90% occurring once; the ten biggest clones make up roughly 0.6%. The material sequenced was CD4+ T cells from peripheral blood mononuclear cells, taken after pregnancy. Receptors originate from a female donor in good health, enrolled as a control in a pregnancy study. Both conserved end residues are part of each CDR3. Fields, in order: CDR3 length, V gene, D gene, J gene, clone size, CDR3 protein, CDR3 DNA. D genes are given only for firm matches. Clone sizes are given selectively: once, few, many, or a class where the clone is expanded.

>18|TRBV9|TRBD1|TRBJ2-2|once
CASSQKQGDLWNTGELFF
TGTGCCAGCAGCCAAAAGCAGGGGGATCTCTGGAACACCGGGGAGCTGTTTTTT
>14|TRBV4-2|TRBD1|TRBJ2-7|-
CASSQGLTGAEQYF
TGTGCCAGCAGCCAAGGGTTGACAGGGGCCGAGCAGTACTTC
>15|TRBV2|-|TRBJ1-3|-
CASSGGGYSGNTIYF
TGTGCCAGCAGTGGTGGGGGCTACTCTGGAAACACCATATATTTT
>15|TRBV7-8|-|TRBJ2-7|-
CASSTQQGSVYEQYF
TGTGCCAGCAGCACTCAACAGGGTTCGGTATACGAGCAGTACTTC
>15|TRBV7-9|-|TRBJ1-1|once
CASSLETGMNTEAFF
TGTGCCAGCAGCTTGGAAACAGGGATGAACACTGAAGCTTTCTTT
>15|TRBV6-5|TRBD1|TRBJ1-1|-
CASSYGGQGGTEAFF
TGTGCCAGCAGTTACGGAGGACAGGGAGGCACTGAAGCTTTCTTT
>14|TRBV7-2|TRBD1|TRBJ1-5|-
CASSSGQGQGPQHF
TGTGCCAGCAGCTCGGGACAGGGACAAGGGCCCCAGCATTTT
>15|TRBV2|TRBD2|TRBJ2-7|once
CASNQGLAGAYEQYF
TGTGCCAGCAACCAGGGACTAGCGGGAGCCTACGAGCAGTACTTC
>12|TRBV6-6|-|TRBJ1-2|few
CASSGTYIEYTF
TGTGCCAGCAGTGGGACTTACATAGAATACACCTTC
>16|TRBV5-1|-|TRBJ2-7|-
CASSLVIAASSYEQYF
TGCGCCAGCAGCTTGGTCATAGCGGCCAGCTCCTACGAGCAGTACTTC
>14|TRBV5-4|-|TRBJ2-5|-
CASSLWRLEETQYF
TGTGCCAGCAGCTTGTGGCGACTAGAAGAGACCCAGTACTTC
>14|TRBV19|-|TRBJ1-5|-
CASSPVTGVRPQHF
TGTGCCAGTAGTCCTGTGACGGGAGTTCGGCCCCAGCATTTT
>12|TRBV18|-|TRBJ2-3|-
CASSTSTDTQYF
TGTGCCAGCTCGACTAGCACAGATACGCAGTATTTT
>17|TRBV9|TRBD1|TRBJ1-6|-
CASSATGGGGVNSPLHF
TGTGCCAGCAGCGCGACGGGCGGAGGGGGCGTTAATTCACCCCTCCACTTT
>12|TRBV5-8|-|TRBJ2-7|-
CASSFNSYEQYF
TGTGCCAGCAGTTTTAACTCCTACGAGCAGTACTTC
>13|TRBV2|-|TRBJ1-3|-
CASRGLTGNTIYF
TGTGCCAGCAGGGGGCTTACTGGAAACACCATATATTTT
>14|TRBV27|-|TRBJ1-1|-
CASSLRRSNTEAFF
TGTGCCAGCAGTTTACGGAGGTCGAACACTGAAGCTTTCTTT
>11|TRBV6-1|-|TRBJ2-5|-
CASSREETQYF
TGTGCCAGCAGCAGGGAAGAGACCCAGTACTTC
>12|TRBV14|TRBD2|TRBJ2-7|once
CASSQGLLAPYF
TGTGCCAGCAGCCAAGGATTACTAGCGCCTTACTTC
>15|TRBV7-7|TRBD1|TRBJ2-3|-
CASSAGQGRPDTQYF
TGTGCTAGCAGCGCGGGACAGGGGAGACCAGATACGCAGTATTTT
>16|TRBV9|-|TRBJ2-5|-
CASSVEGGAPQETQYF
TGTGCCAGCAGCGTTGAGGGGGGGGCCCCTCAAGAGACCCAGTACTTC
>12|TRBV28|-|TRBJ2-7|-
CASSLGLNEQYF
TGTGCCAGCAGTTTGGGCCTAAACGAGCAGTACTTC
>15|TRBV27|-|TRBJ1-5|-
CASRNPAAINQPQHF
TGTGCCAGCAGAAATCCTGCGGCGATCAATCAGCCCCAGCATTTT
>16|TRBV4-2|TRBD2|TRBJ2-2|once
CASSQDTGGASEELFF
TGTGCCAGCAGCCAAGATACCGGGGGGGCTAGCGAGGAGCTGTTTTTT
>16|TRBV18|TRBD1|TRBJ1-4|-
CASSQEMDRTNEKLFF
TGTGCCAGCTCCCAAGAAATGGACAGGACTAATGAAAAACTGTTTTTT
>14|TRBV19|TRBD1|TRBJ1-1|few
CASSTLGQLPEAFF
TGTGCCAGTAGTACCCTGGGACAGCTCCCTGAAGCTTTCTTT
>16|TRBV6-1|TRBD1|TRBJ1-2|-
CASSEAPGTVFGGYTF
TGTGCCAGCAGTGAAGCCCCCGGGACAGTATTCGGTGGCTACACCTTC
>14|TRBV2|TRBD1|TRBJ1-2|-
CASRDRGGLFGYTF
TGTGCCAGCAGGGACAGGGGCGGATTATTCGGCTACACCTTC
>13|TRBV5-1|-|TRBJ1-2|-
CASTLTEPSGYTF
TGCGCCAGCACCCTGACAGAGCCTTCGGGCTACACCTTC
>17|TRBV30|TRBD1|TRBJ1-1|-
CAWSGRGTGKEGGSAFF
TGTGCCTGGAGTGGACGGGGGACAGGGAAGGAGGGCGGGAGCGCTTTCTTT
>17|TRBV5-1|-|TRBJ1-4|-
CASSPRVLQNTNEKLFF
TGCGCCAGCAGCCCCCGGGTTCTGCAGAACACTAATGAAAAACTGTTTTTT
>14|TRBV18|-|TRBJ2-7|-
CASSPATQGYEQYF
TGTGCCAGCTCACCTGCGACACAGGGCTACGAGCAGTACTTC
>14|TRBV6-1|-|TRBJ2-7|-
CASKPGLLTYEQYF
TGTGCCAGCAAGCCGGGACTCTTAACCTACGAGCAGTACTTC
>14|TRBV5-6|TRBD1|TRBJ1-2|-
CASSPQGVTYGYTF
TGTGCCAGCAGCCCACAGGGGGTGACCTATGGCTACACCTTC
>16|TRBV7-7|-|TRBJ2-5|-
CASSLDGQGGQETQYF
TGTGCTAGCAGCTTAGACGGGCAGGGGGGTCAAGAGACCCAGTACTTC
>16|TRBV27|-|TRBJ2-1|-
CASSLSRGFGHNEQFF
TGTGCCAGCAGTTTATCTCGAGGGTTTGGACACAATGAGCAGTTCTTC
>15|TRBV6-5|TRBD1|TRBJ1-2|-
CASSSPGQGFYGYTF
TGTGCCAGCAGTTCCCCTGGACAGGGCTTCTATGGCTACACCTTC
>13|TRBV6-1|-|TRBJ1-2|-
CACREGPNYGYTF
TGTGCCTGCAGAGAGGGTCCTAACTATGGCTACACCTTC
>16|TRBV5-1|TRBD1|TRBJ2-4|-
CASSSTRTGTADIQYF
TGCGCCAGCAGCTCGACGCGAACCGGGACAGCAGACATTCAGTACTTC
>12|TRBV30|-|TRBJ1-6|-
CALGRERSPLHF
TGTGCCCTTGGGAGGGAACGCTCACCCCTCCACTTT
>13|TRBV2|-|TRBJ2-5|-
CASSGQIQETQYF
TGTGCCAGCAGTGGACAGATCCAAGAGACCCAGTACTTC
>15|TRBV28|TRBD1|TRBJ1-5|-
CASNHRGPGNQPQHF
TGTGCCAGCAATCACAGGGGTCCTGGCAATCAGCCCCAGCATTTT
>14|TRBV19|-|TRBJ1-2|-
CASSPAPDSYGYTF
TGTGCCAGTAGTCCCGCCCCGGACAGCTATGGCTACACCTTC
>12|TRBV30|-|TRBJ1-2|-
CAWITGNYGYTF
TGTGCCTGGATAACAGGGAACTATGGCTACACCTTC
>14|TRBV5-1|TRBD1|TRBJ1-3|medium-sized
CASSITGDGNTIYF
TGCGCCAGCAGCATTACAGGGGATGGAAACACCATATATTTT